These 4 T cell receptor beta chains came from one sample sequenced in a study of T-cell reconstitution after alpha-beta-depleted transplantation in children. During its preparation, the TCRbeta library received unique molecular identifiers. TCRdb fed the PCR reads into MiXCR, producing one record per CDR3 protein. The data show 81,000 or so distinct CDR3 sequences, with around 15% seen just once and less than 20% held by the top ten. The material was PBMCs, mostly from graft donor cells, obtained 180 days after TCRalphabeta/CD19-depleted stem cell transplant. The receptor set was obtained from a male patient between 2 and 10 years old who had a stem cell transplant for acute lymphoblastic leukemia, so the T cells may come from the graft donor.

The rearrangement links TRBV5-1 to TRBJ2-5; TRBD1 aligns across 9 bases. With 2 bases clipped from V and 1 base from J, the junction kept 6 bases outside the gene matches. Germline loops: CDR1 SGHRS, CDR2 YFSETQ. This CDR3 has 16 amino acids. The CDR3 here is CASSFNLQGAQETQYF. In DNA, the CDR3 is TGCGCCAGCAGCTTTAATTTACAGGGGGCCCAAGAGACCCAGTACTTC.

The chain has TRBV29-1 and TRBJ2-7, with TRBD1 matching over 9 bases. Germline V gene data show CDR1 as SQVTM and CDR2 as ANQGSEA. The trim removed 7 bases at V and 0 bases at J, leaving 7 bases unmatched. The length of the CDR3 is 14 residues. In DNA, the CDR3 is TGCAGCGCTAGGGACAGGGAGAGCTCCTACGAGCAGTACTTC. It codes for CSARDRESSYEQYF.

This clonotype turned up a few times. The CDR3: CASSYTRGASGETQYF. CDR3 in DNA: TGTGCCAGCAGCTACACGAGGGGGGCTAGCGGAGAGACCCAGTACTTC. This sequence joins TRBV7-2 and TRBJ2-5; a weak D match, TRBD2 (7 bases). The germline V and J ends were trimmed by 4 bases and 4 bases, with 19 bases remaining between them. Germline V lookup: CDR1 SGHTA, CDR2 FQGNSA. CDR3 length: 16 amino acids.

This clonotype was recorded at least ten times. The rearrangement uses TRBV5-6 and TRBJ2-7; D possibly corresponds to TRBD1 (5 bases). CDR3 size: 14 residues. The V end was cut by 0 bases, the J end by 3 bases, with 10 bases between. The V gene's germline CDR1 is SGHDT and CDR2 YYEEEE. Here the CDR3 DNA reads TGTGCCAGCAGCTTGGGCGACAGCGACTACGAGCAGTACTTC. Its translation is CASSLGDSDYEQYF.